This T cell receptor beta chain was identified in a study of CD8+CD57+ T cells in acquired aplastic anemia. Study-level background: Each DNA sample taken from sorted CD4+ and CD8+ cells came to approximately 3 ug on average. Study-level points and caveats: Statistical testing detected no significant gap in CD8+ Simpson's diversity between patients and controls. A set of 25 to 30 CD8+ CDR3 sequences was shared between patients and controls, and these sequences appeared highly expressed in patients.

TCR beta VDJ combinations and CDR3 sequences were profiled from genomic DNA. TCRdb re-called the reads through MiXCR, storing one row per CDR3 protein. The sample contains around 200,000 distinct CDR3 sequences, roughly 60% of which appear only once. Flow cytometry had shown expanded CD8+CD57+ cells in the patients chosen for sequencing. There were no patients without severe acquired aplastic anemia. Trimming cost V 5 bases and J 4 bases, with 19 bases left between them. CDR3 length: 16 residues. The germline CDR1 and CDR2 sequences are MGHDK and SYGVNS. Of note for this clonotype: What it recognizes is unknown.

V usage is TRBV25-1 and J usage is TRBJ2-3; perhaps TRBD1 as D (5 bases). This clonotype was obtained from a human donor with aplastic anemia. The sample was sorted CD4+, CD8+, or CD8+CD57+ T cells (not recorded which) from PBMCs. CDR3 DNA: TGTGCCAGCAGTCAGACCCGATTAAAAGGGGCAGATACGCAGTATTTT. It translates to CASSQTRLKGADTQYF.